This T cell receptor (beta chain) was captured in a study of blood T cell repertoires in COVID-19. Study-wide background: Material from acute and convalescent COVID-19 was sourced from the United States, Italy and Spain. Sources were T cells, B-cell-depleted T cells, or PBMCs; the material itself was cDNA or gDNA.

Original data processing: Using reference gene primer amplification, nucleated cell counts were estimated. Produced via immunoSEQ multiplex PCR; TCRdb's table is partial and in-frame only. Clone size and the V and J calls come from that table; the DNA yielded D and trimming. The sample consists of 300,000 or so clones, roughly 84% of them appearing once. The CDR3 runs to 13 residues. The germline gives CDR1 SNHLY, CDR2 FYNNEI. The germline V and J ends were trimmed by 6 bases and 6 bases, with 13 bases remaining between them. The chain carries TRBV2 and TRBJ2-3; D gene ambiguous. The receptor's source is a man aged 45-65 years with active or convalescent COVID-19. The sample was peripheral blood. For the CDR3, the DNA is TGTGCCAGCAGAATTGTGTCCTACGATACGCAGTATTTT. Its translation is CASRIVSYDTQYF.